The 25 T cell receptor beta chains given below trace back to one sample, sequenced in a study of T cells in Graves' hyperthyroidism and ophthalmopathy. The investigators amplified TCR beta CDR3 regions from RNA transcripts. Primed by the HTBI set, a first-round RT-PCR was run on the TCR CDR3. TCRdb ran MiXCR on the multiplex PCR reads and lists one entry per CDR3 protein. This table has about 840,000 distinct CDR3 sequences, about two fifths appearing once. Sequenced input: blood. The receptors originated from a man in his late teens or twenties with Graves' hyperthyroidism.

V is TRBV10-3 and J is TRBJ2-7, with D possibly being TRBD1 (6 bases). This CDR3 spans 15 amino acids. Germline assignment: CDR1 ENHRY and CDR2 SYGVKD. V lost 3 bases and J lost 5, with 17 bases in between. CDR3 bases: TGTGCCATCAGTGATCAAAGACCCGCAGGGGACGAGCAGTACTTC. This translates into CAISDQRPAGDEQYF.

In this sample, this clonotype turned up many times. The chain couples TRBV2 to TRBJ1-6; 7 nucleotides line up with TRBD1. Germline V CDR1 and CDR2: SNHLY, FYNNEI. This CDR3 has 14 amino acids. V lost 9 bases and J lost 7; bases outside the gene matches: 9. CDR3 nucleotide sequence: TGTGCCAGTAGTAGGACAGGAGGGAATTCACCCCTCCACTTT. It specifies CASSRTGGNSPLHF.

The CDR3 DNA is TGTGCCAGTAGCACCGGGCCATCGGGCCGGGACACCATATATTTT. Amino acids: CASSTGPSGRDTIYF. The J gene is TRBJ1-3, the V gene TRBV19; unclear D gene. Germline CDR1 is LNHDA and CDR2 is SQIVND (reference sequence). Trimming cost V 6 bases and J 8 bases, with 20 bases left between them. CDR3 length equals 15 residues.

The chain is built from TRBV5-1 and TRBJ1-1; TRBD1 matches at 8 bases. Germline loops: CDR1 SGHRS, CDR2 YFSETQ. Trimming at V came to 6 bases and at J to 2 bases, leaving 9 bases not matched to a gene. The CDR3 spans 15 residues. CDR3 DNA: TGCGCCAGCAATCAGGGGGACAGGATTAACACTGAAGCTTTCTTT. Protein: CASNQGDRINTEAFF.

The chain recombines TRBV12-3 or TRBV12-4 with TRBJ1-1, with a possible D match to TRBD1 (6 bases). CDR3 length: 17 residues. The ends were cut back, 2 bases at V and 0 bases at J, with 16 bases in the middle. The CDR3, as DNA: TGTGCCAGCAGTTTATCATGGGGGGCCCTGATGAACACTGAAGCTTTCTTT. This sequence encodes CASSLSWGALMNTEAFF.

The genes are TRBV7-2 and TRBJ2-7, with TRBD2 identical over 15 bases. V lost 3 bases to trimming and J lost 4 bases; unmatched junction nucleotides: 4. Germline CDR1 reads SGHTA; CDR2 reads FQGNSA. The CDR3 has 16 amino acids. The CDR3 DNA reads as TGTGCCAGCAGCTTCCTGGGACTAGCGGGAGGTTACGAGCAGTACTTC. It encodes CASSFLGLAGGYEQYF.

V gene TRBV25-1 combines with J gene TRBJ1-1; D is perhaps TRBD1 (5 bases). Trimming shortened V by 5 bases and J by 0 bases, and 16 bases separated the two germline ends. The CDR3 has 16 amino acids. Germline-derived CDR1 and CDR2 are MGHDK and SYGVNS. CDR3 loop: CASSYSSPGLNTEAFF. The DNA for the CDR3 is TGTGCCAGCAGTTACTCTTCCCCGGGACTGAACACTGAAGCTTTCTTT.

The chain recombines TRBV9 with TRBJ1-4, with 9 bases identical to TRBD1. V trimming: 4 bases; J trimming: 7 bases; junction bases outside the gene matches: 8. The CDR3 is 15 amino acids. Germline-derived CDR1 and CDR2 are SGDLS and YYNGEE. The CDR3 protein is CASSLSQGAGEKLFF. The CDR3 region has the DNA TGTGCCAGCAGCCTTTCACAGGGGGCTGGTGAAAAACTGTTTTTT.

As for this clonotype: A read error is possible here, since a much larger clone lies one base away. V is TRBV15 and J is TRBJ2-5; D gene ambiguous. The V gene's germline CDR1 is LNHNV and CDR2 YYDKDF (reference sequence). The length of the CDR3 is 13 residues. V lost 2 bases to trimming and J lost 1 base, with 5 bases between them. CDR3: CATSRQVQETQYF. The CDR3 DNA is TGTGCCACCAGCAGACAGGTCCAAGAGACCCAGTACTTC.

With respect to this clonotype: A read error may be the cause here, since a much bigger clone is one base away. The CDR3 nucleotides read TGTGCCGGCAGCTTAGGGGGCGCGGAGCTGTTTTTT. Residues: CAGSLGGAELFF. The gene calls are TRBV7-9 and TRBJ1-4, with 7 bases matching TRBD1. Matching the DNA end better, TRBJ2-2 makes the J call doubtful. Germline values: CDR1 SEHNR, CDR2 FQNEAQ (reference sequence). This CDR3 comprises 12 residues.

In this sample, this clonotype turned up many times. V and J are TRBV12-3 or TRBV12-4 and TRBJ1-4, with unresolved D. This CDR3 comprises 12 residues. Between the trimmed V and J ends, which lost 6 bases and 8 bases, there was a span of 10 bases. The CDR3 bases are TGTGCCAGCAGCTTGGACGGCGAAAAACTGTTTTTT. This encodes CASSLDGEKLFF.

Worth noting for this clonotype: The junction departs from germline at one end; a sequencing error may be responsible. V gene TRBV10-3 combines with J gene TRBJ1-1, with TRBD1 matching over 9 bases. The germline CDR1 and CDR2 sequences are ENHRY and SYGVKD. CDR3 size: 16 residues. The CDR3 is CASSYSTRTGDTEAFF. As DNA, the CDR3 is TGTGCCAGCAGTTACTCCACCCGGACAGGGGACACTGAAGCTTTCTTT.

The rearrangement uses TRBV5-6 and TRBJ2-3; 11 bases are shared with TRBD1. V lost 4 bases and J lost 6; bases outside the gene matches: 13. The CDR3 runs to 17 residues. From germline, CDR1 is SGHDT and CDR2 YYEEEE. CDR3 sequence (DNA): TGTGCCAGCAGCCCATATTCCGGGACAGGGGGAGTCGATACGCAGTATTTT. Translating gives CASSPYSGTGGVDTQYF.

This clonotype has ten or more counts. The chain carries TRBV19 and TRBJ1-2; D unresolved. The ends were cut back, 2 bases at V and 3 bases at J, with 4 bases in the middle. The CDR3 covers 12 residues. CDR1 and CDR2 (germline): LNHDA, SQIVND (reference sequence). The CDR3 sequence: CASSIQDYGYTF. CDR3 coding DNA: TGTGCCAGTAGTATACAGGACTATGGCTACACCTTC.

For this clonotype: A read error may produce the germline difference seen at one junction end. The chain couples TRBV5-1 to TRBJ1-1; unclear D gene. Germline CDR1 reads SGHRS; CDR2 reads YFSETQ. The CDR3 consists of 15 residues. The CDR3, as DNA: TGTGCCAGCATCGAGTGGGGAACAATGAACACTGAAGCTTTCTTT. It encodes CASIEWGTMNTEAFF.

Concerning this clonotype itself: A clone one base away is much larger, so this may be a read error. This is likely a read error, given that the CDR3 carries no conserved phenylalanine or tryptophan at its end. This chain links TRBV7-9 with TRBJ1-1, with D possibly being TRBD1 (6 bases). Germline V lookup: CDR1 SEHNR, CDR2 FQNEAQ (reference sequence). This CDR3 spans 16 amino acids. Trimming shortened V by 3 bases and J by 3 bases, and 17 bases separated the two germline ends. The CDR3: CASSLGAGSFDTEAFL. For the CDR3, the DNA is TGTGCCAGCAGCTTGGGGGCAGGGAGTTTTGACACTGAAGCTTTCCTT.

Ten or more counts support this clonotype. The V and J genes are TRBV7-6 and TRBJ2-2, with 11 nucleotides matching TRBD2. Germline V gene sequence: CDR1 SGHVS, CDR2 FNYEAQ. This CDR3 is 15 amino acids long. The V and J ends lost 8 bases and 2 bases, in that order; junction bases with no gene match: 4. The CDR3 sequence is CASSTSGANTGELFF. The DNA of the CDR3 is TGTGCCAGCTCGACTAGCGGGGCAAACACCGGGGAGCTGTTTTTT. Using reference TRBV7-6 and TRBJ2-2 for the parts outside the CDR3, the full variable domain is GAGVSQSPRYKVTKRGQDVALRCDPISGHVSLYWYRQALGQGPEFLTYFNYEAQQDKSGLPNDRFSAERPEGSISTLTIQRTEQRDSAMYRCASSTSGANTGELFFGEGSRLTVL.

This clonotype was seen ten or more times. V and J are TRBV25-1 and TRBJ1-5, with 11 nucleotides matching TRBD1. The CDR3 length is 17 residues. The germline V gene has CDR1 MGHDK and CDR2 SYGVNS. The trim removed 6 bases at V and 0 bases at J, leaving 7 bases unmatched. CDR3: CASSPGTGGLSNQPQHF. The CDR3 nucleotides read TGTGCCAGCAGCCCCGGGACAGGGGGTCTTAGCAATCAGCCCCAGCATTTT.

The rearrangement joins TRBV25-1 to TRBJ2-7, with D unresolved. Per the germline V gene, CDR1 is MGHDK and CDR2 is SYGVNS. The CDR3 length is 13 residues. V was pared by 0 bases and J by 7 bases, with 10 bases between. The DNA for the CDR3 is TGTGCCAGCAGTGAATACGTGAGCAATGAGCAGTACTTC. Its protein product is CASSEYVSNEQYF.

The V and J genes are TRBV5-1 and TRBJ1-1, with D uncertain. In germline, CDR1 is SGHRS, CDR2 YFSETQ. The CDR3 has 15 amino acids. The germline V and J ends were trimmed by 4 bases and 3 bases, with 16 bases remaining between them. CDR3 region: CASSQETVWDTEAFF. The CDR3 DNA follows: TGCGCCAGCAGCCAAGAAACCGTCTGGGACACTGAAGCTTTCTTT.

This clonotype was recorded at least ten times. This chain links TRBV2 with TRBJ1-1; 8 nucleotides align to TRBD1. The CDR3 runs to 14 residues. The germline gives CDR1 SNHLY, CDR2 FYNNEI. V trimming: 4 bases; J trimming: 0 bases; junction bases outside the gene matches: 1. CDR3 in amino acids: CASSATGVNTEAFF. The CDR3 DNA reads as TGTGCCAGCAGTGCGACAGGGGTGAACACTGAAGCTTTCTTT.

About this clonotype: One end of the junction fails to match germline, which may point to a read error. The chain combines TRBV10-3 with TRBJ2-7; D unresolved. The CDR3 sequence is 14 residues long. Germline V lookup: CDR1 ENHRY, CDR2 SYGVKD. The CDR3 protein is CASSYLAEPYEQYF. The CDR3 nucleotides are TGTGCCAGCAGTTACTTGGCTGAACCCTACGAGCAGTACTTC.

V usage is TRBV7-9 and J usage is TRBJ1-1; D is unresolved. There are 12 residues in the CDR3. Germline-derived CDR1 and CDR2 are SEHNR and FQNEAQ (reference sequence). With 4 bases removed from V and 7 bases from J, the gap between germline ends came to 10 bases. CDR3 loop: CASSYPDDEAFF. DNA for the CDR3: TGTGCCAGCAGCTATCCCGATGATGAAGCTTTCTTT.

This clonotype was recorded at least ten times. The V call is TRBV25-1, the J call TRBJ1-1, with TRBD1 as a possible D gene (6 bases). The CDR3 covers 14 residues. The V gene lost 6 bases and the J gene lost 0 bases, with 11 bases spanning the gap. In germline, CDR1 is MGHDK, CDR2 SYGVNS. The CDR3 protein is CASRRTDLNTEAFF. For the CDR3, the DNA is TGTGCCAGCAGACGGACAGATCTGAACACTGAAGCTTTCTTT.

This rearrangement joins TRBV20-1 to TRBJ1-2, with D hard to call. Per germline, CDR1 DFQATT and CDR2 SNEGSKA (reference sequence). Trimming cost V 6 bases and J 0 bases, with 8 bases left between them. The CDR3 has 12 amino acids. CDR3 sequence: CSARTSNYGYTF. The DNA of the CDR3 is TGCAGTGCGAGGACCTCTAACTATGGCTACACCTTC.